The 23 T cell receptor beta chains below all came from one sample that was sequenced in a study of T cell responses to AZD1222 COVID-19 vaccine. Measured with immunoSEQ multiplex PCR; TCRdb has only the in-frame clones, and not every one. Of about 150,000 clones in the sample, 90% to 95% were seen once. Sample: peripheral blood, taken on day 0 of AZD1222 vaccination. The receptors derive from an adult in good health.

This chain connects TRBV29-1 to TRBJ2-1, with no clear D. This CDR3 is built from 14 residues. The germline V gene encodes CDR1 SQVTM and CDR2 ANQGSEA. V was trimmed by 3 bases and J by 6 bases, leaving 15 bases between them. CDR3 DNA sequence: TGCAGCGTTGACGGAGCTGAGAACATCAATGAGCAGTTCTTC. This codes for CSVDGAENINEQFF.

The rearrangement uses TRBV7-8 and TRBJ2-6; 7 bases agree with TRBD1. This CDR3 region has 17 residues. The germline gives CDR1 SGHVS, CDR2 FQNEAQ. Trimming cost V 3 bases and J 7 bases; bases outside gene matches: 12. The CDR3 spells CASSFKQGIQGANVLTF. The CDR3, as DNA: TGTGCCAGCAGCTTTAAACAGGGGATTCAAGGAGCCAACGTCCTGACTTTC.

CDR3 DNA sequence: TGCAGCGGGAGCGGGGGAAACACCGGGGAGCTGTTTTTT. This translates into CSGSGGNTGELFF. The V and J genes are TRBV29-1 and TRBJ2-2; 8 nucleotides line up with TRBD2. With V trimmed by 7 bases and J by 2 bases, 3 bases remained unmatched. The CDR3 spans 13 residues. The germline V gene encodes CDR1 SQVTM and CDR2 ANQGSEA.

This chain links TRBV25-1 with TRBJ2-4; D may match TRBD1 or TRBD2 (5 bases each). The CDR3 extends over 15 amino acids. Trimming removed 6 bases from V and 6 bases from J, with 18 bases in between. Germline loops: CDR1 MGHDK, CDR2 SYGVNS. CDR3 sequence reads: CASSGTFPRRNIQYF. The CDR3 DNA reads as TGTGCCAGCAGCGGGACCTTCCCCCGTCGAAACATTCAGTACTTC.

The genes are TRBV19 and TRBJ1-6; perhaps TRBD1 as D (5 bases). V dropped 1 base and J dropped 10 bases, with 11 bases sitting between them. The V gene's germline CDR1 is LNHDA and CDR2 SQIVND (reference sequence). The CDR3 totals 14 residues. The CDR3 nucleotides are TGTGCCAGTAGTATAGCGGGGACTGGGTCACCCCTCCACTTT. This codes for CASSIAGTGSPLHF.

This clone has just a few counts. CDR3 sequence (DNA): TGTGCCAGCAGCCTAATTAATATGGGCTATGGCTACACCTTC. As protein: CASSLINMGYGYTF. This rearrangement joins TRBV3-1 (or the pseudogene TRBV3-2) to TRBJ1-2; D uncertain. Trimming shortened V by 4 bases and J by 4 bases, and 13 bases separated the two germline ends. Germline V gene data show CDR1 as LGHDT and CDR2 as YNNKEL (reference sequence). The CDR3 runs 14 residues.

In this sample, this clone turned up once. The chain links TRBV2 to TRBJ1-5; possibly TRBD1 for D (5 bases). The germline V gene has CDR1 SNHLY and CDR2 FYNNEI. The CDR3 has 14 residues. V was clipped by 8 bases and J by 0 bases, with 11 bases between them. The CDR3 here is CASQAGGSNQPQHF. CDR3 coding DNA: TGTGCCAGCCAAGCGGGGGGTAGCAATCAGCCCCAGCATTTT.

The chain uses TRBV2 and TRBJ2-7; D gene ambiguous. This CDR3 has 13 amino acids. Germline assignment: CDR1 SNHLY and CDR2 FYNNEI. V was pared by 4 bases and J by 3 bases, with 10 bases between. This CDR3 reads CASSVIVGYEQYF. CDR3 DNA: TGTGCCAGCAGTGTCATAGTGGGCTACGAGCAGTACTTC.

This clone was picked up one time. V gene TRBV5-4 combines with J gene TRBJ2-7; the D call may be TRBD1 or TRBD2 (5 bases each). Trimming stripped 0 bases from V and 3 bases from J, with 7 bases between. Germline V gives CDR1 SGHNT, CDR2 YYREEE (reference sequence). The CDR3 consists of 13 residues. CDR3 protein: CASSLGDVYEQYF. DNA of the CDR3: TGTGCCAGCAGCTTGGGGGACGTCTACGAGCAGTACTTC.

This clone was seen more than once but under ten times. CDR3 sequence: CASSLRSTNTGELFF. Here the CDR3 DNA reads TGCGCCAGCAGCTTGAGGAGTACAAACACCGGGGAGCTGTTTTTT. This sequence joins TRBV5-1 and TRBJ2-2; no firm D call. V lost 1 base to trimming and J lost 2 bases, with 9 bases between them. This CDR3 region has 15 residues. CDR1 is SGHRS, CDR2 YFSETQ, per germline. Drawing the rest from reference TRBV5-1 and TRBJ2-2, the complete variable domain is KAGVTQTPRYLIKTRGQQVTLSCSPISGHRSVSWYQQTPGQGLQFLFEYFSETQRNKGNFPGRFSGRQFSNSRSEMNVSTLELGDSALYLCASSLRSTNTGELFFGEGSRLTVL.

The chain is built from TRBV28 and TRBJ2-1, with TRBD1 matching over 8 bases. CDR1 and CDR2 from the germline V gene are MDHEN and SYDVKM. V lost 6 bases, J lost 5 bases, and 9 bases stayed unmatched. The CDR3 spans 15 residues. In DNA form, the CDR3 reads TGTGCCAGCAGGGGACCGGGACAGGTCCACAATGAGCAGTTCTTC. Translated, it gives CASRGPGQVHNEQFF.

The V gene is TRBV5-1, the J gene TRBJ2-5, with 11 bases identical to TRBD2. The V and J ends lost 7 bases and 5 bases, in that order; junction bases with no gene match: 13. CDR3 length: 16 amino acids. Germline-derived CDR1 and CDR2 are SGHRS and YFSETQ. The CDR3 DNA reads TGCGCCAGCTCCGGGACTAGCGGTCCCCAGGGGGAGACCCAGTACTTC. Amino acid sequence: CASSGTSGPQGETQYF.

The gene calls are TRBV20-1 and TRBJ2-7, with TRBD2 matching over 14 bases. The length of the CDR3 is 19 residues. CDR1 and CDR2 (germline): DFQATT, SNEGSKA (reference sequence). The junction had 16 bases not matched to a gene; V was cut back by 3 bases and J by 3 bases. The CDR3 loop is CSASDGMGLAGDKVYEQYF. The CDR3 DNA reads TGCAGTGCTAGTGATGGAATGGGACTAGCGGGAGATAAGGTCTACGAGCAGTACTTC.

This chain joins TRBV19 and TRBJ2-2; TRBD2 agrees at 7 bases. The CDR3 spans 15 residues. With 5 bases clipped from V and 4 bases from J, the junction kept 7 bases outside the gene matches. Germline V gene lookup returns CDR1 LNHDA and CDR2 SQIVND (reference sequence). The CDR3 loop reads CASSWGGIPTGELFF. CDR3 DNA sequence: TGTGCCAGTAGTTGGGGGGGGATCCCCACCGGGGAGCTGTTTTTT.

The chain carries TRBV28 and TRBJ1-5, with D perhaps matching TRBD1 (6 bases). The CDR3 contains 15 residues. Trimming left V 7 bases short and J 1 base short, with 14 bases between. Germline V gene sequence: CDR1 MDHEN, CDR2 SYDVKM. CDR3 amino acids: CASILDRTSNQPQHF. The CDR3, as DNA: TGTGCCAGCATCCTGGACAGAACAAGCAATCAGCCCCAGCATTTT.

The V call is TRBV6-2 or TRBV6-3, the J call TRBJ1-2; possibly TRBD1 for D (5 bases). The germline V and J ends were trimmed by 3 bases and 7 bases, with 12 bases remaining between them. Per germline, CDR1 MNHEY and CDR2 SVGEGT. CDR3 size: 13 residues. DNA of the CDR3: TGTGCCAGCAGTTATGGTCAGGGTCGTGGCTACACCTTC. Translation: CASSYGQGRGYTF.

V usage is TRBV2 and J usage is TRBJ1-2, with unresolved D. The V end was cut by 0 bases, the J end by 4 bases, with 15 bases between. This CDR3 comprises 16 residues. Germline-derived CDR1 and CDR2 are SNHLY and FYNNEI. DNA for the CDR3: TGTGCCAGCAGTGAAGCGCTCCCCCGGACCCTCTATGGCTACACCTTC. This sequence encodes CASSEALPRTLYGYTF. The complete variable domain, with remaining parts taken from reference TRBV2 and TRBJ1-2, reads EPEVTQTPSHQVTQMGQEVILRCVPISNHLYFYWYRQILGQKVEFLVSFYNNEISEKSEIFDDQFSVERPDGSNFTLKIRSTKLEDSAMYFCASSEALPRTLYGYTFGSGTRLTVV.

The genes are TRBV19 and TRBJ2-1; 10 bases are shared with TRBD2. The germline gives CDR1 LNHDA, CDR2 SQIVND (reference sequence). Trimming cost V 3 bases and J 6 bases; bases outside gene matches: 5. The CDR3 is made up of 15 amino acids. CDR3 bases: TGTGCCAGTAGTATTACAGCGGGAGGGGCCAATGAGCAGTTCTTC. Translated: CASSITAGGANEQFF.

The chain combines TRBV6-5 with TRBJ1-4; 7 nucleotides agree with TRBD1. The CDR3 loop spans 14 amino acids. In germline, CDR1 is MNHEY, CDR2 SVGAGI. J gave up 7 bases and V 5 bases, and 7 bases lay outside the gene matches. CDR3 in amino acids: CASSPGQLVEKLFF. In DNA form, the CDR3 reads TGTGCCAGCAGTCCGGGACAGCTTGTTGAAAAACTGTTTTTT.

This clone appeared a single time. The CDR3 bases are TGTGCCAGCAGTGTCGAGGGGGCAGGGGAAAAACTGTTTTTT. It is translated as CASSVEGAGEKLFF. The chain is built from TRBV25-1 and TRBJ1-4, with 7 bases matching TRBD1. The CDR3 has 14 residues. V shed 4 bases, J shed 8 bases, and the junction held 7 bases outside the gene matches. Germline values: CDR1 MGHDK, CDR2 SYGVNS.

The table lists this clone with a few counts. This chain uses TRBV7-2 with TRBJ1-2, with 11 bases aligning to TRBD1. In germline, CDR1 is SGHTA, CDR2 FQGNSA. The J segment lost 8 bases and the V segment lost 4 bases, leaving 6 bases of the junction unmatched. This CDR3 comprises 14 residues. The CDR3 DNA reads as TGTGCCAGCAGCTCCCGGACAGGGGGCAGGGGCTACACCTTC. This gives the protein CASSSRTGGRGYTF.

This chain links TRBV7-8 with TRBJ2-1; D remains unclear. Germline CDR1 SGHVS, CDR2 FQNEAQ. This CDR3 contains 13 residues. The V end lost 4 bases, the J end lost 8 bases, and 12 bases lay between the germline ends. The CDR3 DNA is TGTGCCAGCAGCTCCGATACATTACATGAGCAGTTCTTC. This codes for CASSSDTLHEQFF.

The chain has TRBV2 and TRBJ1-1; TRBD1 might be the D (5 bases). V was cut by 6 bases and J by 4 bases, with 15 bases left in between. Germline CDR1 is SNHLY and CDR2 is FYNNEI. This CDR3 region has 14 residues. The CDR3 sequence is CASSAQGPGTEAFF. The DNA of the CDR3 is TGTGCCAGCAGCGCTCAGGGTCCCGGCACTGAAGCTTTCTTT.